Described below is a single T cell receptor beta chain sequence and its context. The specificity of this receptor is unknown. No quality values exist for individual bases; no much larger clone is one base distant. The meaning of the sample's treatment or condition label: allogeneic hematopoietic cell transplantation with graft depleted of TCRalphabeta T cells and CD19 B cells. TCRalphabeta/CD19-depleted allogeneic hematopoietic cell grafts were given to the transplant recipients, all of whom were children. The data were taken from a study of T-cell reconstitution after alpha-beta-depleted transplantation in children (TCRdb year 2016). In terms of the full investigation: Using TCR repertoire profiling, the study followed T-cell immune reconstitution in a quantitative way in children after TCRalphabeta/CD19-depleted allogeneic hematopoietic cell transplantation. Overall study results and their limits: The frequencies of hyperexpanded clones fell over the following months, and after one year, T-cell counts and TCRbeta diversity were mostly attributed to newly produced T cells. About two months after transplant, the apparently early recovery of alphabetaT-cell counts reportedly depended on just several hundred clones that had expanded rapidly and came from non-depleted graft cells. In some patients, the high TCRbeta diversity seen at day 60 was put down to recipient T cells and intrathymic progenitors that had survived conditioning.

Library generation was performed with PCR. Sequenced using an Illumina HiSeq 2500. TCR library preparation used molecular barcoding, with unique molecular identifiers applied to normalize quantification of the TCRbeta repertoire. The public reads were quality trimmed at Q25 with fastp and then assembled into clones with MiXCR by TCRdb, keeping productive beta chains. Each CDR3 protein appears once, grouped with its most common genes and DNA. Within this sample are around 500,000 distinct CDR3 sequences, with 23% of them counted one time only. 13% to 15% of the sample belongs to the ten largest clones. V loses 11 bases, J loses 2 bases, and the germline ends lie 10 bases apart. From the germline V gene, CDR1 is LGHNA and CDR2 is YSLEER. Inclusive of the bounding cysteine and phenylalanine, the CDR3 is 12 residues long. Only the CDR3 part of the read is kept: 36 bases, read in frame from the first base.

Sequences were derived from PBMCs, mostly from graft donor cells, sampled 360 days after TCRalphabeta/CD19-depleted stem cell transplant. The receptor comes from a boy under two years old who had a stem cell transplant for acute myeloid leukemia, so the T cells may come from the graft donor. The sequence links TRBV4-3 to TRBJ2-1; the D region possibly corresponds to TRBD1 (6 bases align). At the DNA level, the sequence is TGCGCCGCAGGGGAGCCCTACAATGAGCAGTTCTTC. This translates into CAAGEPYNEQFF.